The 10 T cell receptor beta chains presented below share a single source sample, sequenced in a study of Ad26.COV2.S vaccination and SARS-CoV-2 variants. Indicated treatment: approximately 18 received Ad26.COV2.S at low or high dose, single or two shots; several received placebo; per-sample allocation not given. Specimen acquisition occurred on day 63 following the initial vaccine or placebo injection. Produced via immunoSEQ multiplex PCR; TCRdb's table is partial and in-frame only. Here the sample spans hundreds of thousands of clones, roughly nine tenths being singletons. The sample was peripheral blood, taken in a trial of Ad26.COV2.S vaccine versus placebo. The receptor source for this set is a person aged 18-60 years who received the Ad26.COV2.S COVID-19 vaccine or a placebo.

The chain combines TRBV5-1 with TRBJ2-7; D is undetermined. V shed 5 bases and J shed 2 bases, with 14 bases lying between them. Germline V gene lookup returns CDR1 SGHRS and CDR2 YFSETQ. This CDR3 region has 14 residues. This CDR3 reads CASRVGPPTYEQYF. The CDR3 DNA sequence: TGCGCCAGCAGAGTCGGACCACCTACCTACGAGCAGTACTTC.

The chain links TRBV5-8 to TRBJ1-5; perhaps TRBD1 as D (5 bases). CDR3 length: 14 residues. Germline CDR1 reads SGHTS; CDR2 reads YDEGEE. V was trimmed by 4 bases and J by 0 bases, leaving 8 bases between them. The CDR3 nucleotides are TGTGCCAGCAGCCGACAGTATAGCAATCAGCCCCAGCATTTT. It codes for CASSRQYSNQPQHF.

The rearrangement joins TRBV12-3 or TRBV12-4 to TRBJ2-7; D may match TRBD1 or TRBD2 (5 bases each). The germline V and J ends were trimmed by 3 bases and 9 bases, with 12 bases remaining between them. CDR3 length equals 12 residues. CDR3 DNA sequence: TGTGCCAGCAGTTTCGGGGCGCGAGGGCAGTACTTC. Translation: CASSFGARGQYF.

V usage is TRBV30 and J usage is TRBJ1-1, with D unclear. Germline CDR1 and CDR2: GTSNPN and SVGIG (reference sequence). The CDR3 is made up of 13 amino acids. The V and J ends lost 1 base and 8 bases respectively, with 14 bases between them. The CDR3 here is CAWSAGRQLEAFF. In DNA, the CDR3 is TGTGCCTGGAGTGCAGGAAGGCAGCTCGAAGCTTTCTTT.

The gene calls are TRBV30 and TRBJ1-1, with D unresolved. Germline values: CDR1 GTSNPN, CDR2 SVGIG (reference sequence). Between the trimmed V and J ends, which lost 2 bases and 5 bases, there was a span of 12 bases. This CDR3 region has 13 residues. The CDR3 protein is CAWSRQSGTEAFF. The CDR3 DNA reads TGTGCCTGGAGTCGGCAGTCGGGGACTGAAGCTTTCTTT. Full variable domain (remainder filled in from reference TRBV30 and TRBJ1-1): SQTIHQWPATLVQPVGSPLSLECTVEGTSNPNLYWYRQAAGRGLQLLFYSVGIGQISSEVPQNLSASRPQDRQFILSSKKLLLSDSGFYLCAWSRQSGTEAFFGQGTRLTVV.

The rearrangement joins TRBV7-8 to TRBJ1-2; 8 bases align to TRBD1. The CDR3 spans 16 residues. Germline CDR1 is SGHVS and CDR2 is FQNEAQ. V shed 1 base and J 8 bases; nucleotides not matched to a gene: 12. CDR3 nucleotides: TGTGCCAGCAGCTTAGAAGGGGCCAGGGGGCGAAAAGGCTACACCTTC. Its translation is CASSLEGARGRKGYTF.

The chain uses TRBV21-1 and TRBJ1-4; the table's D call TRBD1 went unverified against the DNA. TRBV21-1 is flagged as a pseudogene. The CDR3 has 15 amino acids. The CDR3 DNA reads as TGTGCCAGCGCCTTCCGACAGGGATCTAATGAAAAACTGTTTTTT. Its protein product is CASAFRQGSNEKLFF.

The J gene is TRBJ2-2, the V gene TRBV4-1; possible D gene TRBD1, 6 bases. Per germline, CDR1 MGHRA and CDR2 YSYEKL. Deletions cut 5 bases from V and 1 base from J, with 14 bases between. The CDR3 has 16 residues. The CDR3 coding sequence is TGCGCCAGCAGCTCACCCGGGACACAGAACACCGGGGAGCTGTTTTTT. This translates into CASSSPGTQNTGELFF.

The chain links TRBV30 to TRBJ1-1; D gene ambiguous. The CDR3 is 12 amino acids. Germline V lookup: CDR1 GTSNPN, CDR2 SVGIG (reference sequence). The V end lost 5 bases, the J end lost 3 bases, and 10 bases lay between the germline ends. CDR3 in DNA: TGTGCCTGGTTAACTATTTACACTGAAGCTTTCTTT. Protein product: CAWLTIYTEAFF.

The rearrangement links TRBV7-2 to TRBJ1-6; 7 bases align to TRBD1. The CDR3 totals 15 residues. Unmatched junction bases numbered 8, after V lost 5 bases and J lost 7 bases. Germline V gene sequence: CDR1 SGHTA, CDR2 FQGNSA. The CDR3 here is CASSRAGTANSPLHF. CDR3 DNA: TGTGCCAGCAGCAGAGCCGGGACAGCCAATTCACCCCTCCACTTT.